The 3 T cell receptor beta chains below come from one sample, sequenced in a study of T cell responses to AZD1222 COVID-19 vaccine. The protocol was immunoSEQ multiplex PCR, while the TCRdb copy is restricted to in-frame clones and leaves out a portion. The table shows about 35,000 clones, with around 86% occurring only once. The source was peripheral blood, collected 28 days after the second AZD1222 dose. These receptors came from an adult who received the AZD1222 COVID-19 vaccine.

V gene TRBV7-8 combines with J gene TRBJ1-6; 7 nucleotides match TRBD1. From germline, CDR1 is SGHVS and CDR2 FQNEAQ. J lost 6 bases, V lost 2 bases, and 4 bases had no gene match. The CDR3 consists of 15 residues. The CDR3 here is CASSLFNRGNSPLHF. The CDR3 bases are TGTGCCAGCAGCTTATTCAACAGGGGTAATTCACCCCTCCACTTT.

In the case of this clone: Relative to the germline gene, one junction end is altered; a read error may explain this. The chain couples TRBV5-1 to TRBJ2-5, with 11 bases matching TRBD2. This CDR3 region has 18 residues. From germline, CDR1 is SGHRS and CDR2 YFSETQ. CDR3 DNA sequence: TGCGCCCGCAGCTCCTGGGGGGGGACTAGCGGCCAACAAGAGACCCAGTACTTC. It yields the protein CARSSWGGTSGQQETQYF.

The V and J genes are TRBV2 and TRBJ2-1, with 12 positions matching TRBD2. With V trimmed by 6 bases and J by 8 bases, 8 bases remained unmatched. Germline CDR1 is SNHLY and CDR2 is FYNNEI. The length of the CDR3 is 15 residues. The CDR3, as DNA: TGTGCCAGCAGCTTACTAGCGGGAGGCAACTATGAGCAGTTCTTC. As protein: CASSLLAGGNYEQFF.